This entry is about one T cell receptor (beta chain). Its antigen is unknown. Profiling relied on immunoSEQ multiplex PCR, and the TCRdb table lists in-frame clones only, not all of them. The sample includes fewer than 400,000 clones, roughly 90% seen only once; the top ten take 4.5% to 5.5%. This entry is derived from a study of Ad26.COV2.S vaccination and SARS-CoV-2 variants. For the study at large: Ad26.COV2.S, an intramuscular injection, was given once or twice 56 days apart.

Findings and caveats of the study: Analyses that measured TCR breadth and depth may have underestimated total T cell responses. Non-spike TCR breadth did not differ much between vaccine and placebo recipients.

Specified treatment: 15 to 20 received Ad26.COV2.S at low or high dose, single or two shots; 5 received placebo; per-sample allocation not given. The study sampled participants on day 63 after the first vaccine or placebo injection. An Ad26 vector expressing Wuhan-strain SARS-CoV-2 spike served as the vaccine. The input for sequencing was peripheral blood, taken in a trial of Ad26.COV2.S vaccine versus placebo. The TCR sequence derives from a person between 18 and 65 years old who received the Ad26.COV2.S COVID-19 vaccine or a placebo.

CDR3 DNA sequence: TGTGCCAGCAGTCCCCCGCTTCCGGGACTCGGGGGGTATAGCAATCAGCCCCAGCATTTT. Translation gives CASSPPLPGLGGYSNQPQHF. This chain connects TRBV28 to TRBJ1-5, with D tentatively TRBD1 (5 bases). Germline loops: CDR1 MDHEN, CDR2 SYDVKM. This CDR3 comprises 20 residues. The V and J ends lost 5 bases and 0 bases respectively, with 26 bases between them.